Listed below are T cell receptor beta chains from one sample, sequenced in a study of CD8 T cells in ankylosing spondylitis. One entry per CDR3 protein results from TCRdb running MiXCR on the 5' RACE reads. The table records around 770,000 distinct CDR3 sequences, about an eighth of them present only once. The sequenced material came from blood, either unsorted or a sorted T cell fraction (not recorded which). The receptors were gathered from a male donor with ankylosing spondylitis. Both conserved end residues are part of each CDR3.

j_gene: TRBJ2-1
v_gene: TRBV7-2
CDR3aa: CASSPRQFDEQFF

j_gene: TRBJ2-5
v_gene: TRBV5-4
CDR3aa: CASSLVGGQETQYF

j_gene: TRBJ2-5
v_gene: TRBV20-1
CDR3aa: CSVTLPGRETQYF

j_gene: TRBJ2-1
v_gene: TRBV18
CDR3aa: CASSLYSGRAGNEQFF

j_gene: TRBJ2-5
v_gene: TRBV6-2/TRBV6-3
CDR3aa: CASSRLAGETQYF

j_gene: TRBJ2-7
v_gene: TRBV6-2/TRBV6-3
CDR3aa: CASTRPGTGVNEQYF

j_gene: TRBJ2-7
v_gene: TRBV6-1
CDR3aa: CASSPTVVAGSSYEQYF

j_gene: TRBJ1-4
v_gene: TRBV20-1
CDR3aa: CSARESGTGEKLFF

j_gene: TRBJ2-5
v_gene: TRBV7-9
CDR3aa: CASNPSGGQETQYF

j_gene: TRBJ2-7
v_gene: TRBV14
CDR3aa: CASSQAGTGIYYEQYF

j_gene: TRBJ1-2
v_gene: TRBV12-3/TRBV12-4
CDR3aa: CASSSRTGLGYTF

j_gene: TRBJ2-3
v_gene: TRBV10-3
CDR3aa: CAVKGQGASTQYF

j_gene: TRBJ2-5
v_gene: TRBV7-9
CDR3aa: CASRRTGNEETQYF

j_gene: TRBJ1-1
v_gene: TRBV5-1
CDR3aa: CASSSAAGSDTEAFF

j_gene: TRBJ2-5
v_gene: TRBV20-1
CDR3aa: CSVNRGPLGTQYF

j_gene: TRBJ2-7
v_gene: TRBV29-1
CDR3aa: CSVGGLGFEYF

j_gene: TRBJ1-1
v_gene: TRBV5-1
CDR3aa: CASSFNKGATEAFF

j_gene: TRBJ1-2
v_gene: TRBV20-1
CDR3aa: CSARGNGGRYGYTF

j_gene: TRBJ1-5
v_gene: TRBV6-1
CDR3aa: CASRPQTGPGQPQHF

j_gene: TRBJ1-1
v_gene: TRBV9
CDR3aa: CASSVDQGNTEAFF

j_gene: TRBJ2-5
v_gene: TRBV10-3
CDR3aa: CAIRGAAAGEETQYF

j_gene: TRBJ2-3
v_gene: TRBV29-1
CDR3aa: CSVEGGVDTQYF

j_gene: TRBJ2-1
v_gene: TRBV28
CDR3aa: CASSLVTGGNEQFF

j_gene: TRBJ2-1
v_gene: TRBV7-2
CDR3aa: CASSFGPSSYNEQFF

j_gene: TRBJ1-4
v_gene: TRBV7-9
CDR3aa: CASSLRDSSNEKLFF

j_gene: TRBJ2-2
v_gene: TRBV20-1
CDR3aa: CSARVIGDRTGELFF

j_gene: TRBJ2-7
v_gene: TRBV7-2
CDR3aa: CASSLAQGWYEQYF

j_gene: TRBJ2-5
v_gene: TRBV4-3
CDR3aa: CASSHQEGQGSLLETQYF

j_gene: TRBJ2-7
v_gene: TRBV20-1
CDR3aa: CSANRDSYEQYF

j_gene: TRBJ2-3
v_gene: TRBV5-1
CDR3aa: CASRAAGPLLNTDTQYF

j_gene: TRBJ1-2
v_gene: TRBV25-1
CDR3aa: CASKQGRYGYTF

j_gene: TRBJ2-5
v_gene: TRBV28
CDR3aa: CASSSIQDLLGVYGRMGQYF

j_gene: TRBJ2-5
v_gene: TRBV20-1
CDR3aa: CSATPQETQYF

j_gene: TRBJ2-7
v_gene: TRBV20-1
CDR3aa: CSASLLSSYEQYF

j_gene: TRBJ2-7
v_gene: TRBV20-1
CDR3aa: CSARGPPRSSSYEQYF

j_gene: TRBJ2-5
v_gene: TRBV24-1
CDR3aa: CATSKRGEGEETQYF

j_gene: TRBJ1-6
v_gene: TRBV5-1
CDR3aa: CASGSGGYNSPLHF

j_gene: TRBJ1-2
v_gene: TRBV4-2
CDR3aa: CASSQGKETGGYTF

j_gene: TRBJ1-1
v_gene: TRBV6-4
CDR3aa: CASSDRRGAEAFF

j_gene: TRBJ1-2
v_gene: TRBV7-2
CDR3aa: CASSLAPRGRYGYTF

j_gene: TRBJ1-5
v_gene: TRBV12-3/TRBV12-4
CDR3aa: CASTGQGVGSNQPQHF

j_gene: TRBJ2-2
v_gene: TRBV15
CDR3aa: CATRLGRGNTGELFF

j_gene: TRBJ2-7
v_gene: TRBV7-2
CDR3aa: CASSPRLSSYEQYF

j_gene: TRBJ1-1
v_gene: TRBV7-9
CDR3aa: CASSLVGLVTEAFF

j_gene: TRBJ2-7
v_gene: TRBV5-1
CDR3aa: CASSWDRRTYEQYF

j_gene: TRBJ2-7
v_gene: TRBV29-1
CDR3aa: CSVAWDRSEQYF

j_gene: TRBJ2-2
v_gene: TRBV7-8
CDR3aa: CASSFRRERPTGELFF

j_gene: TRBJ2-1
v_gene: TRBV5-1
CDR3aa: CASSTDVAGAYSYNEQFF

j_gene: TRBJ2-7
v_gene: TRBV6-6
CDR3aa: CASSFGSREQYF

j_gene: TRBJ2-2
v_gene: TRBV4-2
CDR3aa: CASSHGGGRNTGELFF

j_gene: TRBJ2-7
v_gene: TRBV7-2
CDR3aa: CASSSRQYNEQYF

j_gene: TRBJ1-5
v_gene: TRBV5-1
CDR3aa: CASSLGDSLSNQPQHF

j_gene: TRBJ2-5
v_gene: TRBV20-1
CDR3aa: CSATDRAEETQYF